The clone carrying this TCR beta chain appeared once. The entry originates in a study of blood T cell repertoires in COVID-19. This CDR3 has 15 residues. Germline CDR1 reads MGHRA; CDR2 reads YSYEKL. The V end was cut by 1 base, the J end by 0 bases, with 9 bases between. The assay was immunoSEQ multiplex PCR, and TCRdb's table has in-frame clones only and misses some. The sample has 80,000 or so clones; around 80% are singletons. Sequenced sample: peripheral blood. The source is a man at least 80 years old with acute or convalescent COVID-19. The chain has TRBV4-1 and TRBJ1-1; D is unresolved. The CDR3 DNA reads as TGCGCCAGCAGCCAAGTAGTCACGGTGAACACTGAAGCTTTCTTT. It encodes CASSQVVTVNTEAFF.